The T cell receptor beta chain under discussion was sequenced for a study of T cells in Graves' hyperthyroidism and ophthalmopathy. TCR beta CDR3 regions were amplified from RNA. A set of HTBI primers served as the primers for a first-round RT-PCR of the TCR CDR3. TCRdb recomputed calls from the multiplex PCR reads with MiXCR, one row per CDR3 protein. The table lists a few hundred thousand distinct CDR3 sequences, approximately 15% of them singletons. Whole-study results and caveats: Within blood appeared most thyroid clonotypes that had expanded above 0.001. Model predictions of ophthalmopathy came a median approximately seven months before onset.

This clonotype was seen many times. The antigen is undetermined. J was trimmed by 1 base and V by 5 bases; bases with no gene match: 8. There are 16 residues in the CDR3. The germline V gene encodes CDR1 SEHNR and CDR2 FQNEAQ (reference sequence). The material sequenced was blood. The chain joins TRBV7-9 to TRBJ2-1, with TRBD2 matching over 7 bases. The receptor's source is a woman between 18 and 29 years old with Graves' hyperthyroidism. CDR3 DNA sequence: TGTGCCAGCAGCCCGACTCTAGCGGAGTCCTACAATGAGCAGTTCTTC. It translates to CASSPTLAESYNEQFF.